This T cell receptor (beta chain) was sequenced during a study of T cell repertoires in cytomegalovirus infection. Study observations and caveats: Identification of carriers of CMV plus the relevant HLA was performed using cumulative public TCR beta family frequency.

To note about this clonotype: The antigen is not known.

The germline V gene encodes CDR1 MNHEY and CDR2 SVGAGI. The CDR3 sequence is 15 residues long. V was pared by 4 bases and J by 1 base, with 6 bases of the junction left unmatched. TCRdb ran MiXCR on the reads and lists one entry per CDR3 protein. The data hold about 260,000 distinct CDR3 sequences, with roughly 13% observed a single time. Source material: PBMCs. The chain uses TRBV6-5 and TRBJ1-2; 7 bases map to TRBD1. This receptor was obtained from a human donor in good health (CMV status not recorded). Some clones in this sample may be carry-over from other donors' samples. The CDR3 sequence is CASSSGQRLNYGYTF. Written as DNA, the CDR3 is TGTGCCAGCAGTTCGGGACAGCGTCTTAACTATGGCTACACCTTC.